What follows are 2 T cell receptor beta chains derived from one specimen sequenced in a study of cytomegalovirus exposure and HLA in healthy donors. The PCR ran on 60 Vbeta and 13 Jbeta primers. Measured with immunoSEQ multiplex PCR; TCRdb has only the in-frame clones, and not every one. The top ten hold approximately 1.3% of the sample, which has about 62,000 clones, roughly 86% seen once. Sequencing was performed on PBMCs. These receptors originate from a man between 18 and 35 years old in good health and CMV-seronegative.

The rearrangement links TRBV2 to TRBJ1-1; D unclear. Trimming removed 2 bases from V and 1 base from J, with 2 bases in between. This CDR3 has 12 residues. Per germline, CDR1 SNHLY and CDR2 FYNNEI. CDR3 DNA: TGTGCCAGCAGTGAACGGAACACTGAAGCTTTCTTT. This gives the protein CASSERNTEAFF.

The gene calls are TRBV10-1 and TRBJ2-7; 9 nucleotides match TRBD1. The germline V gene has CDR1 WNHNN and CDR2 SYGVQD (reference sequence). Losses at the gene ends were 0 bases for V and 3 bases for J; bases not matched to a gene: 3. The CDR3 has 15 amino acids. The CDR3 nucleotides are TGCGCCAGCAGTGAGTCCAGGACAGGGGACTACGAGCAGTACTTC. This translates into CASSESRTGDYEQYF.